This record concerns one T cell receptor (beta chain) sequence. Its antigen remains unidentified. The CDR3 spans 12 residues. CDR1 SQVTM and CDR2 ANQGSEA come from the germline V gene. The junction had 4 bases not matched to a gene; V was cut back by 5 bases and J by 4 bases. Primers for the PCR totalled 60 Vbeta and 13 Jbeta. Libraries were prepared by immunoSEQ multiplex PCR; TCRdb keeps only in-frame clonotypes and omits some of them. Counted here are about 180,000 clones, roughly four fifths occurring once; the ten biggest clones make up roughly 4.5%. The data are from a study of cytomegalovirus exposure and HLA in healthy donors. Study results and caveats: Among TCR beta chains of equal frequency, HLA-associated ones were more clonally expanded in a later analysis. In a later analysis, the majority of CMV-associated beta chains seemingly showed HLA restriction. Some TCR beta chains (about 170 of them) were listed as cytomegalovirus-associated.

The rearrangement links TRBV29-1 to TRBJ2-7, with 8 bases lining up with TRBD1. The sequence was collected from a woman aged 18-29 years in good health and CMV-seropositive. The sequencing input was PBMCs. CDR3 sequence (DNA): TGCAGCGTTCAGGGGGCAGGGTACGAGCAGTACTTC. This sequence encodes CSVQGAGYEQYF.